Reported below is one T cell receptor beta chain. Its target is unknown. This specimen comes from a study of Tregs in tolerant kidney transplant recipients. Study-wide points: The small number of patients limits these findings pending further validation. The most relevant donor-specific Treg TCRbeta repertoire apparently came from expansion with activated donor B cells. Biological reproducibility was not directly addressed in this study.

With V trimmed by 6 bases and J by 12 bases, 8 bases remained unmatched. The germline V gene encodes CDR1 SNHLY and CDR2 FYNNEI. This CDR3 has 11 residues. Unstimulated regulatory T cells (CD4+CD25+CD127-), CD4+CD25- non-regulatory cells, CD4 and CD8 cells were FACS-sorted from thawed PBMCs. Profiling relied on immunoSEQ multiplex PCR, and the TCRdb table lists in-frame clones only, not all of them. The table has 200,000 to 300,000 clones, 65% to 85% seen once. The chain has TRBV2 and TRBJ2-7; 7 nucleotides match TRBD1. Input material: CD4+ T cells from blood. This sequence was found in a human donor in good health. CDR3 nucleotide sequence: TGTGCCAGCAGCATAGACAGGGTGCCGTACTTC. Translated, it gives CASSIDRVPYF.